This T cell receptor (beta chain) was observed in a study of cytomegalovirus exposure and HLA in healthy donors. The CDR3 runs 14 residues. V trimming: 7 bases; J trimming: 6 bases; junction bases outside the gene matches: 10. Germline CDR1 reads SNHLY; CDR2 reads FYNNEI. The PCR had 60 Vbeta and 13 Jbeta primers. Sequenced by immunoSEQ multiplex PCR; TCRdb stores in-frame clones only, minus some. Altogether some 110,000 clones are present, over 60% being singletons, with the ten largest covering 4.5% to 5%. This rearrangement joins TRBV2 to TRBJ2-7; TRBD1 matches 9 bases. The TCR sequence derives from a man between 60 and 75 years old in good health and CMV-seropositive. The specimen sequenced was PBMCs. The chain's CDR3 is CASIRDRAFIEQYF. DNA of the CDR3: TGTGCCAGCATACGGGACAGGGCTTTCATCGAGCAGTACTTC.